The clone carrying this T cell receptor (beta chain) has at least ten counts. Its specificity is unknown. The sample comes from a study of Graves' ophthalmopathy and Graves' hyperthyroidism. Turning to the study itself: Peripheral blood (taken before any treatment) was collected at initial diagnosis. Study-wide results and caveats: Progression of ophthalmopathy was predicted by the model with 70% to 71% sensitivity and around 72% specificity.

V dropped 6 bases and J dropped 7; count of bases not matched to a gene: 9. The CDR3 length is 15 residues. The germline V gene has CDR1 MNHEY and CDR2 SVGEGT. Researchers took RNA transcripts and amplified TCR beta CDR3 regions from them. Second-round multiplex PCR came after a first-round RT-PCR that employed HTBI primers. TCRdb processed the multiplex PCR reads anew with MiXCR; each CDR3 protein has one entry. The table lists under 350,000 distinct CDR3 sequences, 17% of them singletons, with 12% in the top ten. The authors used Ficoll-Paque density gradient centrifugation to separate PBMCs. The input was around 9.9 ml of fresh peripheral blood.

V gene TRBV6-2 or TRBV6-3 combines with J gene TRBJ1-6, with 7 bases aligning to TRBD1. The clonotype was recovered from an adult man with Graves' ophthalmopathy. Material: peripheral blood. CDR3 nucleotide sequence: TGTGCCAGCAGGCGACGGGACAGCGCGAATTCACCCCTCCACTTT. Amino acid sequence: CASRRRDSANSPLHF.